This TCR beta chain was sequenced during a study of chemoradiotherapy in HPV16-positive cancers (dated 2022 in TCRdb). Describing the broader study: Functional T-cell assays on cells from two HPV16-positive patients defined candidate HPV-specific T-cell clones and common TCR motifs. TCR repertoires from some 90 patients with HPV-related cancers were then used to track the candidate HPV-specific TCRs and motifs. The study asked whether T-cell immunity to the HPV oncoproteins E6 and E7 changes during chemoradiotherapy and whether this immunity affects survival.

The CDR3 starts with the cysteine, ends with the phenylalanine, and has 15 residues. Only the CDR3 DNA is retained, 45 bases long and in frame from the first base. Compared with germline, V lacks 0 bases and J lacks 6 bases; bases without a gene match: 3. The germline V gene specifies SGHRS as CDR1 and YFSETQ as CDR2. The research as a whole found: The functional definition of HPV-specific T cells was derived from only two HPV16-positive patients, and the survival association was reported for HPV16-positive patients. Expansion of candidate HPV-specific clones and E7-related TCR motifs was observed in the tumor microenvironment during treatment, whereas no such expansion was observed for non-HPV-specific T cells. Among HPV16-positive patients, expansion of HPV-responsive T cells during chemoradiotherapy was associated with better recurrence-free survival.

Libraries were constructed by the immunoSEQ multiplex PCR assay. TCRdb carries this immuneACCESS record with in-frame sequences only. Its versions omit some clonotypes, under half of them owing to an unresolved V gene in the studies checked, with the rest unexplained. The sample yields 20,000 to 30,000 clones; approximately 93% were counted once. Of the sample, 2.7% is held by the ten largest clones. As regards this clone: Its target antigen remains unknown. One base away there is no much larger clone; base qualities are not given.

Repertoires were sampled repeatedly over the course of chemoradiotherapy so that clonal expansion in the tumor microenvironment could be followed. The sample was gathered from a patient who underwent chemoradiotherapy. This sequence was found in a human donor with HPV-associated anogenital cancer. The chain joins TRBV5-1 to TRBJ2-1, with 10 central nucleotides matching TRBD2. The DNA is as follows: TGCGCCAGCAGCTTGGCTAGCGGGAGTCTCAATGAGCAGTTCTTC. Its amino acids are CASSLASGSLNEQFF. The CDR3, completed at both ends by the reference TRBV5-1 and TRBJ2-1 genes, gives the full variable domain KAGVTQTPRYLIKTRGQQVTLSCSPISGHRSVSWYQQTPGQGLQFLFEYFSETQRNKGNFPGRFSGRQFSNSRSEMNVSTLELGDSALYLCASSLASGSLNEQFFGPGTRLTVL.